Here is one TCR beta chain with its context. The data derive from a study of blood T cell repertoires in COVID-19. From germline, CDR1 is SGHRS and CDR2 YFSETQ. The CDR3 is made up of 16 amino acids. V was cut by 1 base and J by 5 bases, with 15 bases left in between. As originally analysed: Amplification from reference gene primers served as the basis for estimated nucleated cell counts. Measured with immunoSEQ multiplex PCR; TCRdb has only the in-frame clones, and not every one. V, J and clone size derive from that table, while D and trimming were established from the DNA sequence. Counted here are more than 15,000 clones, 80% to 90% occurring once; the ten biggest clones make up 7% to 9%.

This clonotype originated in a woman in her sixties or seventies with active COVID-19. The chain uses TRBV5-1 and TRBJ1-4; perhaps TRBD1 as D (6 bases). The sample taken for sequencing was peripheral blood. DNA of the CDR3: TGCGCCAGCAGCTTGTGGCCGGGGGGGCCGAATGAAAAACTGTTTTTT. This encodes CASSLWPGGPNEKLFF.